The source of this TCR beta chain is a study of T cells after yellow fever vaccination. TCRdb processed the 5' RACE reads anew with MiXCR; each CDR3 protein has one entry. This sample has some 300,000 distinct CDR3 sequences, with 7.5% to 9% found just once. Notes on this clonotype: Its antigen remains unknown.

Germline CDR1 reads SGHNT; CDR2 reads YYREEE (reference sequence). Germline trimming cut 7 bases from V and 6 bases from J; bases unmatched to any gene: 12. This CDR3 has 15 amino acids. Study-wide points: Only a minor proportion of clonotypes was detected across both CD4 and CD8 compartments. The booster saw the reappearance of most primary-vaccination clones (around 96% CD4, around 88% CD8).

This receptor was taken from a man in his late teens or twenties who received the YFV17D yellow fever vaccine. This chain links TRBV5-4 with TRBJ1-4, with 7 bases lining up with TRBD1. The material was CD4+ T cells sorted from PBMCs, obtained 5 days after the yellow fever booster vaccination. CDR3 sequence: CASGSPDRSDEKLFF. The CDR3 nucleotides are TGTGCCAGCGGATCCCCGGACAGGTCGGATGAAAAACTGTTTTTT.